This TCR beta chain was observed in a study of graft-versus-host responses after intestinal transplantation. Profiled with immunoSEQ multiplex PCR; TCRdb holds only in-frame clones, not every one. The sample records tens of thousands of clones, around 90% being singletons. Germline-derived CDR1 and CDR2 are SGHRS and YFSETQ. CDR3 length equals 16 residues. Processing of graft tissue released intraepithelial and lamina propria lymphocytes. The source was ileum tissue, collected 350 to 400 days after transplant. This receptor was taken from a human patient who received an intestinal transplant, so some T cells may come from the graft donor. The chain carries TRBV5-1 and TRBJ2-2; 9 bases map to TRBD2. The DNA for the CDR3 is TGCGCTTCCCGTCCGAGCGGGGGGATGAACACCGGGGAGCTGTTTTTT. Translation: CASRPSGGMNTGELFF.